This entry describes one T cell receptor beta chain. Data came from immunoSEQ multiplex PCR; TCRdb stores just in-frame clones and leaves some out. This table holds some 87,000 clones, more than 90% found once. Trimming removed 4 bases at V and 4 bases at J, with 4 bases between. This CDR3 comprises 11 residues. Germline-derived CDR1 and CDR2 are SGHRS and YFSETQ. This sample was taken from a study of T cell changes during pregnancy in multiple sclerosis. The source material was CD4+ T cells from peripheral blood mononuclear cells, sampled before pregnancy. This receptor was taken from a female donor with multiple sclerosis, enrolled in a pregnancy study. The chain recombines TRBV5-1 with TRBJ2-3, with D unresolved. The CDR3 region has the DNA TGCGCCAGCAGCAGCCCAGATACGCAGTATTTT. Translation gives CASSSPDTQYF.